Presented here are 25 T cell receptor beta chains from one specimen sequenced in a study of early T cells in non-severe SARS-CoV-2 infection. MiXCR was run by TCRdb on the 5' RACE reads, yielding one entry per CDR3 protein. Of more than 15,000 distinct CDR3 sequences in the sample, about 5% were seen once. The sample comprised whole blood. The origin of the receptors is an adult who was a healthcare worker with PCR-confirmed SARS-CoV-2 infection or an uninfected control (not recorded which).

This clonotype was observed many times. This chain joins TRBV6-2 or TRBV6-3 and TRBJ1-5; tentatively, D is TRBD1 (6 bases). Germline V lookup: CDR1 MNHEY, CDR2 SVGEGT. V gave up 4 bases and J gave up 6 bases, with 13 bases separating them. There are 14 residues in the CDR3. In nucleotides, the CDR3 is TGTGCCAGCAGTTCACAGGGATTTGCTCAGCCCCAGCATTTT. Translated: CASSSQGFAQPQHF.

This clonotype came up many times. This chain joins TRBV9 and TRBJ1-4; tentative D call: TRBD1 (5 bases). V was shortened by 0 bases and J by 7 bases, with 13 bases between the two germline ends. The CDR3 length is 15 residues. Germline CDR1 reads SGDLS; CDR2 reads YYNGEE. CDR3 sequence (DNA): TGTGCCAGCAGCGTAGGGGAAACAACAGGTGAAAAACTGTTTTTT. As protein: CASSVGETTGEKLFF.

This clonotype has at least ten counts. At one end the junction does not follow the germline gene, possibly because of a read error. The chain employs TRBV7-2 and TRBJ2-1; TRBD2 matches 7 bases. Germline lookup yields CDR1 SGHTA and CDR2 FQGNSA. The CDR3 length is 14 residues. The CDR3 nucleotides read TGTGCCAGCAGCCTAGCGGCCTCCTACAATGAGCAGTTCTTC. Its translation: CASSLAASYNEQFF. Complete variable domain (other parts from reference TRBV7-2 and TRBJ2-1): GAGVSQSPSNKVTEKGKDVELRCDPISGHTALYWYRQSLGQGLEFLIYFQGNSAPDKSGLPSDRFSAERTGGSVSTLTIQRTQQEDSAVYLCASSLAASYNEQFFGPGTRLTVL.

There are many counts of this clonotype. The genes are TRBV25-1 and TRBJ1-5; the match to TRBD1 covers 8 bases. Germline CDR1 is MGHDK and CDR2 is SYGVNS. With V trimmed by 2 bases and J by 5 bases, 5 bases remained unmatched. The CDR3 runs to 15 residues. As DNA, the CDR3 is TGTGCCAGCAGTGAACAGGGGGCCCTCCATCAGCCCCAGCATTTT. Translated, it gives CASSEQGALHQPQHF.

This clonotype is categorized as large (0.1 to 1%). The chain couples TRBV6-2 or TRBV6-3 to TRBJ2-1; TRBD1 aligns across 8 bases. The CDR3 sequence is 18 residues long. The germline gives CDR1 MNHEY, CDR2 SVGEGT. V was pared by 2 bases and J by 0 bases, with 9 bases of the junction left unmatched. The CDR3 DNA is TGTGCCAGCAGTTACCCCCGGACAGGGTATAGCTCCTACAATGAGCAGTTCTTC. This translates into CASSYPRTGYSSYNEQFF.

This clonotype appeared a few times. The chain has TRBV3-1 and TRBJ2-1, with unresolved D. Between the trimmed V and J ends, which lost 1 base and 7 bases, there was a span of 5 bases. CDR1 is LGHDT, CDR2 YNNKEL, per germline (reference sequence). The CDR3 sequence is 12 residues long. CDR3 DNA: TGTGCCAGCAGCCAAGCCATGAATGAGCAGTTCTTC. Its translation is CASSQAMNEQFF.

This clonotype was recorded many times. CDR3 sequence (DNA): TGTGCCTCCAGTGCCAGGGGCACTGAAGCTTTCTTT. It encodes CASSARGTEAFF. The V gene is TRBV10-3, the J gene TRBJ1-1, with D tentatively TRBD1 (6 bases). V was shortened by 11 bases and J by 4 bases, with 14 bases between the two germline ends. Germline V CDR1 and CDR2: ENHRY, SYGVKD. The CDR3 has 12 residues.

Relative to its sample, this clonotype is medium-sized. The chain recombines TRBV18 with TRBJ2-7, with D possibly matching TRBD1 (6 bases). V was shortened by 3 bases and J by 2 bases, with 14 bases between the two germline ends. The length of the CDR3 is 15 residues. Germline V gene lookup returns CDR1 KGHSH and CDR2 LQKENI. CDR3 coding DNA: TGTGCCAGCTCACCCGGACAGAATAACCCCTACGAGCAGTACGTC. Translated: CASSPGQNNPYEQYV.

V is TRBV5-4 and J is TRBJ2-3; TRBD1 agrees at 8 bases. Germline lookup yields CDR1 SGHNT and CDR2 YYREEE (reference sequence). This CDR3 has 15 amino acids. V was clipped by 3 bases and J by 2 bases; unmatched bases: 5. DNA for the CDR3: TGTGCCAGCAGCTCCGGACAGGGACCCACAGATACGCAGTATTTT. It is translated as CASSSGQGPTDTQYF.

The rearrangement uses TRBV7-2 and TRBJ2-5; D gene uncertain. Trimming stripped 7 bases from V and 0 bases from J, with 9 bases between. This CDR3 has 13 residues. Germline V gene sequence: CDR1 SGHTA, CDR2 FQGNSA. Here the CDR3 DNA reads TGTGCCAGCACTCACCTCCACCAAGAGACCCAGTACTTC. It specifies CASTHLHQETQYF.

This clonotype was detected ten times or more. The gene calls are TRBV7-6 and TRBJ2-2, with unresolved D. The CDR3 length is 13 residues. Germline CDR1 SGHVS, CDR2 FNYEAQ. Trimming shortened V by 1 base and J by 4 bases, and 4 bases separated the two germline ends. CDR3 DNA sequence: TGTGCCAGCAGCTTAGGGGGCACCGGGGAGCTGTTTTTT. Its translation is CASSLGGTGELFF.

This clonotype was counted ten times or more. This rearrangement joins TRBV11-2 to TRBJ2-7; no reliable D call. V lost 1 base to trimming and J lost 5 bases, with 15 bases between them. Germline V gene sequence: CDR1 SGHAT, CDR2 FQNNGV. This CDR3 is 15 amino acids long. The CDR3, as DNA: TGTGCCAGCAGCTTAGTCGAGGCCGGACGAAACGAGCAGTACTTC. Protein: CASSLVEAGRNEQYF.

This clonotype was counted only a few times. The rearrangement joins TRBV18 to TRBJ1-4; D gene ambiguous. CDR1 is KGHSH, CDR2 LQKENI, per germline. The CDR3 covers 14 residues. Trimming left V 5 bases short and J 8 bases short, with 15 bases between. The CDR3 bases are TGTGCCAGCTCAGTCAGTGGGCTGGGCGAAAAACTGTTTTTT. Protein: CASSVSGLGEKLFF.

Relative to its sample, this clonotype is medium-sized (0.01 to 0.1%). The rearrangement links TRBV29-1 to TRBJ1-2; a weak D match, TRBD1 (5 bases). V was pared by 6 bases and J by 8 bases, with 13 bases between. CDR1 is SQVTM, CDR2 ANQGSEA, per germline. The CDR3 has 11 amino acids. The CDR3 reads CSVGEGMGYTF. Here the CDR3 DNA reads TGCAGCGTGGGCGAGGGGATGGGCTACACCTTC.

This clonotype was seen repeatedly, ten times or more. The V and J genes are TRBV20-1 and TRBJ2-7, with TRBD2 matching 9 bases. The trim removed 5 bases at V and 4 bases at J, leaving 9 bases unmatched. This CDR3 contains 14 residues. CDR1 and CDR2 from the germline V gene are DFQATT and SNEGSKA (reference sequence). CDR3 sequence: CSASLAGRRYEQYF. The CDR3 DNA reads TGCAGTGCTTCCCTAGCGGGACGTCGGTACGAGCAGTACTTC.

This clonotype appeared many times. J is TRBJ2-3 and V is TRBV12-5; D may correspond to TRBD1 or TRBD2 (6 bases each). The CDR3 is 14 residues long. Trimming shortened V by 7 bases and J by 3 bases, and 14 bases separated the two germline ends. Germline loops: CDR1 LGHNT, CDR2 FRNRAP. CDR3 bases: TGTGCTAGTGCCCTCAAGGGGGGTACAGATACGCAGTATTTT. As protein: CASALKGGTDTQYF.

The V and J genes are TRBV28 and TRBJ2-1, with TRBD2 matching 7 bases. V shed 5 bases, J shed 6 bases, and the junction held 16 bases outside the gene matches. The CDR3 loop spans 17 amino acids. Germline values: CDR1 MDHEN, CDR2 SYDVKM. The CDR3 DNA reads as TGTGCCAGCAGTCCCCCCCTCGGGCGGGAGCCAAGCAATGAGCAGTTCTTC. It codes for CASSPPLGREPSNEQFF.

This clonotype is judged medium-sized. The J gene is TRBJ2-3, the V gene TRBV24-1; D is ambiguous. The length of the CDR3 is 16 residues. V dropped 4 bases and J dropped 1 base, with 14 bases sitting between them. Germline V gives CDR1 KGHDR, CDR2 SFDVKD. The CDR3 is CATSDPSLVGTDTQYF. The CDR3 bases are TGTGCCACCAGTGACCCATCGCTTGTGGGCACAGATACGCAGTATTTT.

Judged by abundance, this clonotype is medium-sized. The rearrangement joins TRBV7-9 to TRBJ1-1; perhaps TRBD1 as D (6 bases). The CDR3 length is 14 residues. Germline CDR1 SEHNR, CDR2 FQNEAQ (reference sequence). V shed 3 bases and J shed 1 base, with 9 bases lying between them. In DNA, the CDR3 is TGTGCCAGCAGCTTCAGGACAGAGAACACTGAAGCTTTCTTT. Amino acids: CASSFRTENTEAFF.

By share of the sample, this clonotype is medium-sized. The CDR3 reads CSVEGVLGDEQFF. The CDR3 bases are TGCAGCGTTGAGGGGGTTCTCGGCGATGAGCAGTTCTTC. The V call is TRBV29-1, the J call TRBJ2-1; D may be TRBD1 or TRBD2 (5 bases each). CDR1 is SQVTM, CDR2 ANQGSEA, per germline. CDR3 length: 13 residues. Trimming shortened V by 3 bases and J by 8 bases, and 14 bases separated the two germline ends.

This clonotype was seen repeatedly, ten times or more. The chain links TRBV12-3 or TRBV12-4 to TRBJ2-5; D gene ambiguous. The CDR3 totals 16 residues. Trimming took off 2 bases at V and 4 bases at J, with 17 bases between the two ends. CDR3 coding DNA: TGTGCCAGCAGTTTATTGCCAGCCCAAATAGGAGAGACCCAGTACTTC. It is translated as CASSLLPAQIGETQYF.

Many counts were recorded for this clonotype. V and J are TRBV18 and TRBJ2-1, with TRBD2 identical over 7 bases. Germline V CDR1 and CDR2: KGHSH, LQKENI. The junction had 10 bases not matched to a gene; V was cut back by 1 base and J by 7 bases. The CDR3 covers 16 residues. This chain's CDR3 is CASSPLLSGRMNEQFF. CDR3 bases: TGTGCCAGCTCACCACTCCTCTCCGGGAGGATGAATGAGCAGTTCTTC.

This clonotype was detected ten times or more. This chain joins TRBV14 and TRBJ2-1; D is perhaps TRBD1 (5 bases). The CDR3 covers 12 residues. Germline V gene lookup returns CDR1 SGHDN and CDR2 FVKESK. The V end was cut by 4 bases, the J end by 9 bases, with 10 bases between. The CDR3 loop is CASSPRATEQFF. The CDR3 nucleotides are TGTGCCAGCAGCCCCAGGGCGACTGAGCAGTTCTTC.

Concerning this clonotype: This may be a read error: a much more frequent sequence differs by one nucleotide. This rearrangement joins TRBV4-1 to TRBJ2-3; D not certain. Germline values: CDR1 MGHRA, CDR2 YSYEKL. This CDR3 spans 15 amino acids. V shed 0 bases and J shed 2 bases, with 9 bases lying between them. CDR3 DNA sequence: TGCGCCAGCAGCCAAGACTCCTCGCTCACAGATACGCAGTATTTT. Translation gives CASSQDSSLTDTQYF.

At least ten counts were recorded for this clonotype. V is TRBV6-2 or TRBV6-3 and J is TRBJ2-1; 13 bases are shared with TRBD2. Germline CDR1 and CDR2: MNHEY and SVGEGT. CDR3 length: 17 amino acids. The J segment lost 4 bases and the V segment lost 5 bases, leaving 8 bases of the junction unmatched. The CDR3 reads CASSETSGRPLYNEQFF. The CDR3 region has the DNA TGTGCCAGCAGTGAGACTAGCGGGAGGCCACTATACAATGAGCAGTTCTTC.